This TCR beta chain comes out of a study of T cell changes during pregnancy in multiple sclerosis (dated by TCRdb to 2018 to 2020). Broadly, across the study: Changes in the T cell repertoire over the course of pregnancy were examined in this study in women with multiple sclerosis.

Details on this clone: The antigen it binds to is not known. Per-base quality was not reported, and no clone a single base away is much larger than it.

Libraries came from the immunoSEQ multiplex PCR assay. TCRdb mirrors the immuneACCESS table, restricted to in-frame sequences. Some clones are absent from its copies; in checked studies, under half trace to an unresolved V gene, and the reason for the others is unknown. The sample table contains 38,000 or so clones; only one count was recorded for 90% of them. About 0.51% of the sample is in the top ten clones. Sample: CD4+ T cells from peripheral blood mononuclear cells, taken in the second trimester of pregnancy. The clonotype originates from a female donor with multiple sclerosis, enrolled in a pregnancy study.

This receptor carries the CDR3 CASRRQGTNEKLFF. The nucleotide sequence is TGTGCCAGCAGACGACAGGGAACTAATGAAAAACTGTTTTTT. This chain joins TRBV27 to TRBJ1-4; the central 7 bases match TRBD1. The germline V gene (reference sequence) sets CDR1 to MNHEY and CDR2 to SMNVEV. The cysteine opens and the phenylalanine closes a CDR3 of 14 amino acids. CDR3 DNA is the only sequence kept; it has 42 bases, read in frame from the first base. The junction shows trimming of 6 bases on V and 1 base on J, and the gene matches do not reach 2 bases of it.